This T cell receptor (beta chain) is drawn from a study of regulatory T cells in long-lasting Graves disease. CDR3-region Arm-PCR and iRepertoire HTBI primers produced the TCR beta libraries. TCRdb re-analysed the multiplex PCR reads in MiXCR, keeping a single row per CDR3 protein. The sample shows some 420,000 distinct CDR3 sequences, about 20% of them seen only once. As regards this clonotype: Its antigen is undetermined.

As for time point: persistent/refractory GD, antithyroid drugs over 5 years with positive TRAb. Extracted PBMC RNA gave rise to the TCR library. Germline CDR1 and CDR2: SNHLY and FYNNEI. V lost 6 bases, J lost 2 bases, and 10 bases stayed unmatched. There are 16 residues in the CDR3. Study results and caveats: The number of shared public clonotypes was higher in persistent patients (about 2,700) than new patients (966). TRBV28, TRBJ1-2 and TRBJ2-5 were segments that persistent disease favored.

The sample in question was peripheral blood mononuclear cells (PBMCs), obtained when the disease was refractory, from a patient treated with antithyroid drugs. This TCR was sampled from a female donor with Graves disease. The V call is TRBV2, the J call TRBJ2-3; 8 nucleotides agree with TRBD1. The DNA of the CDR3 is TGTGCCAGCAGCACATACAGGGGGACAGTCACAGATACGCAGTATTTT. It specifies CASSTYRGTVTDTQYF.